Listed below are T cell receptor beta chains from one sample, sequenced in a study of cytomegalovirus exposure and HLA in healthy donors. Profiling relied on immunoSEQ multiplex PCR, and the TCRdb table lists in-frame clones only, not all of them. Of 50,000 to 55,000 clones in the sample, about 70% were seen once. The specimen was PBMCs. The receptors stem from a woman between 45 and 65 years old in good health and CMV-seropositive. Both conserved end residues are part of each CDR3. The order of the fields is clone size, D gene, V gene, CDR3 protein. D genes are given only for firm matches. Clone size appears in some rows only: once, few, many, or a class for an expanded clone.

>.|TRBD2|TRBV7-8
CASSLATSGGSHEQYF
>.|.|TRBV7-9
CASSLRAGPHEQYF
>.|.|TRBV5-4
CASSLGQETQYF
>.|.|TRBV11-2
CASSPLGGSTDTQYF
>.|.|TRBV6-1
CASSEGSRRGYTF
>.|.|TRBV5-1
CASSFGQAYNEQFF
>few|.|TRBV4-2
CASSSTIPVNEQFF
>.|TRBD1|TRBV5-1
CASSLEGQGYEKLFF
>.|.|TRBV2
CASTRRQETQYF
>.|TRBD2|TRBV27
CASSSTSGRHEQYF
>few|.|TRBV25-1
CASAGSRSGNTIYF
>.|TRBD2|TRBV5-1
CASSPGLAGGTQYF
>.|TRBD2|TRBV7-8
CASSSTSGRLDIQYF
>.|TRBD2|TRBV7-9
CASSPLSSGSNEQFF
>.|.|TRBV7-9
CASSSRPYDTDTQYF